The rows below give T cell receptor beta chains drawn from one sample of a study of cytomegalovirus exposure and HLA in healthy donors. Some clones are missing from TCRdb's copy, which holds only in-frame ones; the method was immunoSEQ multiplex PCR. In the table there are about 73,000 clones, 60% to 85% of which are singletons. Sequencing used PBMCs. The receptor set was obtained from a male donor in good health and CMV-seronegative. Each CDR3 is given with its conserved first and last residue. The order of the fields is V gene, clone size, J gene, D gene, CDR3 protein, CDR3 DNA. The D gene is left open where the match is weak. Part of the rows lack a size; the others show once, few, many or a class for expanded clones.

TRBV7-6	once	TRBJ2-7	NA	CASSLGPGVENEQYF	TGTGCCAGCAGCTTAGGCCCGGGAGTCGAAAACGAGCAGTACTTC
TRBV7-8	NA	TRBJ2-7	NA	CASSLTEAHEQYF	TGTGCCAGCAGCTTGACAGAAGCCCACGAGCAGTACTTC
TRBV7-9	NA	TRBJ2-7	NA	CASSLVAQAKISYEQYF	TGTGCCAGCAGCTTAGTTGCACAGGCGAAAATCTCCTACGAGCAGTACTTC
TRBV30	NA	TRBJ1-5	NA	CAWASYSNQPQNF	TGTGCCTGGGCCAGTTATAGCAATCAGCCCCAGAATTTT
TRBV5-1	NA	TRBJ2-1	TRBD2	CASSRTSGGFDEQFF	TGCGCCAGCAGCCGAACTAGCGGGGGGTTCGATGAGCAGTTCTTC
TRBV9	once	TRBJ2-2	TRBD1	CASSVTGTGGTGELFF	TGTGCCAGCAGCGTCACCGGGACAGGGGGCACCGGGGAGCTGTTTTTT
TRBV28	NA	TRBJ1-3	NA	CASSTSGNTIYF	TGTGCCAGCAGCACTTCTGGAAACACCATATATTTT
TRBV29-1	NA	TRBJ1-1	NA	CSPTLGVNTEAFF	TGCAGCCCAACCCTAGGGGTCAACACTGAAGCTTTCTTT
TRBV29-1	NA	TRBJ2-6	NA	CSVPGQPGANVLTF	TGCAGCGTCCCTGGACAGCCTGGGGCCAACGTCCTGACTTTC
TRBV6-5	NA	TRBJ2-3	NA	CASSYSGLSTTDTQYF	TGTGCCAGCAGTTACTCGGGACTCTCCACCACAGATACGCAGTATTTT
TRBV18	NA	TRBJ1-5	NA	CASSPTQGGQPQHF	TGTGCCAGCTCACCAACCCAGGGAGGTCAGCCCCAGCATTTT